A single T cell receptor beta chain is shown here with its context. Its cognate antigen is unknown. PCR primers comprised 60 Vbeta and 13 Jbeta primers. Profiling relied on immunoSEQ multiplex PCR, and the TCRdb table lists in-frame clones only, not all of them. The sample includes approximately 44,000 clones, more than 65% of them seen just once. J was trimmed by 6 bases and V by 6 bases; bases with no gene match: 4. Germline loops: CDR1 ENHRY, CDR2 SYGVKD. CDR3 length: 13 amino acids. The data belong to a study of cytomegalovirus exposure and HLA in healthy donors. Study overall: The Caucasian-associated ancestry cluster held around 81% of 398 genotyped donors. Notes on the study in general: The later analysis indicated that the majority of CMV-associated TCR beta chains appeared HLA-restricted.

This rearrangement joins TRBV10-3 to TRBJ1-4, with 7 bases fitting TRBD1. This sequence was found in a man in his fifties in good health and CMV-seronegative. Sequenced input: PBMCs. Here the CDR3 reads CAIREGADEKLFF. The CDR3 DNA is TGTGCCATCAGGGAGGGGGCTGATGAAAAACTGTTTTTT.